This T cell receptor (beta chain) was documented in a study of blood T cell repertoires in COVID-19. Across the study: Spain, Italy and the United States supplied samples that represented acute and convalescent COVID-19. Sources were T cells, B-cell-depleted T cells, or PBMCs; the material itself was cDNA or gDNA.

J gave up 2 bases and V 4 bases, and 5 bases lay outside the gene matches. The CDR3 sequence is 15 residues long. In germline, CDR1 is LGHNA, CDR2 YNFKEQ. As processed by the authors: Reference gene primers were amplified, and this amplification served to estimate nucleated cell counts. Clones were sequenced by immunoSEQ multiplex PCR, and TCRdb holds only the in-frame ones, with some missing. V, J and clone size reflect that table, while D and trimming were determined from the DNA. The sample has around 45,000 clones, about 86% seen once. The TCR sequence derives from a human donor in a cohort sampled during active COVID-19. This chain uses TRBV4-2 with TRBJ1-5; 7 nucleotides match TRBD1. The sequenced material came from peripheral blood. CDR3 in DNA: TGTGCCAGCAGCCGTGACAGGGCGGGCAATCAGCCCCAGCATTTT. This codes for CASSRDRAGNQPQHF.